The 26 T cell receptor beta chains given below trace back to one sample, sequenced in a study of CD8 T cells in Susac syndrome. Random hexamers primed reverse transcription of about 0.45 to 1 ug RNA. TCRdb used MiXCR to reprocess the immunoSEQ multiplex PCR reads, holding one entry per CDR3 protein. The profile covers 95,000 to 150,000 distinct CDR3 sequences, with around 96% appearing a single time and roughly 0.14% taken by the ten largest. Input material: CD4+ T cells from PBMCs. The origin of the receptors is a human donor with Susac syndrome.

This chain uses TRBV9 with TRBJ1-2; D ambiguous. Germline CDR1 SGDLS, CDR2 YYNGEE. The CDR3 runs to 10 residues. Trimming removed 3 bases at V and 8 bases at J, with 5 bases between. The CDR3 here is CASSGMGYTF. The CDR3 nucleotides read TGTGCCAGCAGCGGGATGGGCTACACCTTC. Supplemented by reference TRBV9 and TRBJ1-2, the full variable domain reads DSGVTQTPKHLITATGQRVTLRCSPRSGDLSVYWYQQSLDQGLQFLIQYYNGEERAKGNILERFSAQQFPDLHSELNLSSLELGDSALYFCASSGMGYTFGSGTRLTVV.

DNA of the CDR3: TGCAGTGCTAGAGATACGAGGGGCCTGAATCAGCCCCAGCATTTT. The encoded protein is CSARDTRGLNQPQHF. The chain joins TRBV20-1 to TRBJ1-5, with D tentatively TRBD1 (5 bases). From germline, CDR1 is DFQATT and CDR2 SNEGSKA (reference sequence). The CDR3 consists of 15 residues. V gave up 0 bases and J gave up 4 bases, with 13 bases separating them.

The chain joins TRBV18 to TRBJ1-3, with D possibly TRBD1 on 6 matching bases. With 3 bases removed from V and 7 bases from J, the gap between germline ends came to 13 bases. In germline, CDR1 is KGHSH, CDR2 LQKENI. The CDR3 spans 14 residues. CDR3 sequence reads: CASSPGGNGNTIYF. The CDR3 DNA reads TGTGCCAGCTCACCGGGGGGCAACGGGAACACCATATATTTT.

The chain uses TRBV7-8 and TRBJ2-7; 8 bases fit TRBD1. Looked up from germline, CDR1 is SGHVS and CDR2 is FQNEAQ. The V and J ends lost 4 bases and 3 bases, in that order; junction bases with no gene match: 8. The CDR3 consists of 15 residues. The DNA for the CDR3 is TGTGCCAGCAGCTATGACAGGGGTTCTTTCTACGAGCAGTACTTC. Amino acid sequence: CASSYDRGSFYEQYF.

This chain links TRBV28 with TRBJ2-5; TRBD1 aligns across 7 bases. Per germline, CDR1 MDHEN and CDR2 SYDVKM. The ends lost 8 bases at V and 5 bases at J; junction bases unmatched: 11. This CDR3 contains 14 residues. As DNA, the CDR3 is TGTGCCAGCTCCCCACAGGGGCTCAGGGAGACCCAGTACTTC. Translating gives CASSPQGLRETQYF.

This rearrangement joins TRBV7-2 to TRBJ2-3; TRBD2 aligns across 7 bases. Germline V lookup: CDR1 SGHTA, CDR2 FQGNSA. Trimming at V came to 3 bases and at J to 2 bases, leaving 11 bases not matched to a gene. This CDR3 region has 17 residues. The CDR3 region is CASSFLPLAEYTDTQYF. CDR3 coding DNA: TGTGCCAGCAGCTTTCTACCCCTAGCGGAGTACACAGATACGCAGTATTTT. Complete variable domain (other parts from reference TRBV7-2 and TRBJ2-3): GAGVSQSPSNKVTEKGKDVELRCDPISGHTALYWYRQSLGQGLEFLIYFQGNSAPDKSGLPSDRFSAERTGGSVSTLTIQRTQQEDSAVYLCASSFLPLAEYTDTQYFGPGTRLTVL.

This sequence joins TRBV29-1 and TRBJ1-1; 9 nucleotides match TRBD1. V lost 7 bases, J lost 4 bases, and 7 bases stayed unmatched. Germline V gives CDR1 SQVTM, CDR2 ANQGSEA. This CDR3 region has 13 residues. The CDR3: CSASGQGGTEAFF. The CDR3 nucleotides read TGCAGCGCCTCGGGACAGGGTGGCACTGAAGCTTTCTTT.

The rearrangement uses TRBV19 and TRBJ2-4; perhaps TRBD2 as D (5 bases). Germline CDR1 LNHDA, CDR2 SQIVND (reference sequence). V was pared by 4 bases and J by 3 bases, with 10 bases between. The CDR3 loop spans 14 amino acids. CDR3 sequence reads: CASSTGRDKNIQYF. The CDR3 DNA sequence: TGTGCCAGTAGTACGGGCCGGGACAAAAACATTCAGTACTTC.

CDR3 residues: CASSLERGDEKLFF. CDR3 nucleotide sequence: TGCGCCAGCAGCTTGGAGAGAGGCGATGAAAAACTGTTTTTT. The V call is TRBV5-1, the J call TRBJ1-4, with D uncertain. The CDR3 runs to 14 residues. The germline V and J ends were trimmed by 0 bases and 6 bases, with 9 bases remaining between them. The germline V gene has CDR1 SGHRS and CDR2 YFSETQ.

This clonotype was seen only a few times. The CDR3 bases are TGTGCCAGCTCACCAGGGAACCAAGAGACCCAGTACTTC. Translation gives CASSPGNQETQYF. V gene TRBV18 combines with J gene TRBJ2-5; D remains ambiguous. V lost 2 bases to trimming and J lost 0 bases, with 4 bases between them. The CDR3 is 13 residues long. The germline gives CDR1 KGHSH, CDR2 LQKENI.

The chain is built from TRBV4-1 and TRBJ1-1; D unresolved. Germline CDR1 MGHRA, CDR2 YSYEKL. This CDR3 comprises 15 residues. V lost 2 bases, J lost 0 bases, and 10 bases lay in between. This CDR3 reads CASSQRGGLNTEAFF. CDR3 in DNA: TGCGCCAGCAGCCAAAGAGGCGGGTTGAACACTGAAGCTTTCTTT.

The rearrangement uses TRBV27 and TRBJ1-3; D unresolved. From germline, CDR1 is MNHEY and CDR2 SMNVEV (reference sequence). V lost 3 bases and J lost 0, with 3 bases in between. The CDR3 spans 13 residues. CDR3 coding DNA: TGTGCCAGCAGTTTCATCTCTGGAAACACCATATATTTT. As protein: CASSFISGNTIYF.

V usage is TRBV29-1 and J usage is TRBJ2-7; 8 bases fit TRBD1. Germline V gene data show CDR1 as SQVTM and CDR2 as ANQGSEA. V was clipped by 4 bases and J by 4 bases; unmatched bases: 6. This CDR3 has 13 residues. CDR3 sequence (DNA): TGCAGCGTTGGACAGGGGCACGAGTACGAGCAGTACTTC. The encoded protein is CSVGQGHEYEQYF.

The chain joins TRBV5-4 to TRBJ2-3, with D tentatively TRBD2 (5 bases). The CDR3 has 15 residues. Germline V gene sequence: CDR1 SGHNT, CDR2 YYREEE (reference sequence). The germline V and J ends were trimmed by 3 bases and 0 bases, with 11 bases remaining between them. The CDR3 protein is CASSSSSPSTDTQYF. The CDR3 DNA follows: TGTGCCAGCAGCTCCTCTAGCCCGAGCACAGATACGCAGTATTTT.

A single count supports this clonotype. The chain is built from TRBV3-1 and TRBJ2-5, with 7 bases matching TRBD1. CDR3 length: 15 amino acids. J was trimmed by 2 bases and V by 5 bases; bases with no gene match: 8. Per germline, CDR1 LGHDT and CDR2 YNNKEL (reference sequence). Here the CDR3 reads CASSARGTAQETQYF. CDR3 coding DNA: TGTGCCAGCAGCGCGAGGGGGACAGCACAAGAGACCCAGTACTTC.

This chain links TRBV3-1 with TRBJ1-1; 8 bases are shared with TRBD1. V was pared by 1 base and J by 1 base, with 2 bases of the junction left unmatched. Germline CDR1 and CDR2: LGHDT and YNNKEL (reference sequence). CDR3 length equals 15 residues. The DNA for the CDR3 is TGTGCCAGCAGCCAAGCAGGGGGCCCGAACACTGAAGCTTTCTTT. Amino acids: CASSQAGGPNTEAFF.

This chain links TRBV6-1 with TRBJ1-2; D gene unclear. Germline V CDR1 and CDR2: MNHNS, SASEGT. Deletions cut 2 bases from V and 9 bases from J, with 4 bases between. The CDR3 length is 10 residues. Here the CDR3 DNA reads TGTGCCAGCAGTGAATCAAGCTACACCTTC. Protein product: CASSESSYTF.

This chain uses TRBV6-5 with TRBJ2-6, with a weak D call TRBD2 (6 bases). Trimming removed 4 bases from V and 0 bases from J, with 13 bases in between. The CDR3 has 17 residues. CDR1 MNHEY and CDR2 SVGAGI come from the germline V gene. The CDR3: CASSLRQGGSGANVLTF. The CDR3 DNA sequence: TGTGCCAGCAGTTTGAGGCAGGGAGGCTCTGGGGCCAACGTCCTGACTTTC.

This clonotype was seen only once. The chain carries TRBV29-1 and TRBJ1-1; D gene uncertain. This CDR3 is 11 amino acids long. Germline values: CDR1 SQVTM, CDR2 ANQGSEA. V was clipped by 5 bases and J by 1 base, with 5 bases between them. For the CDR3, the DNA is TGCAGCGTTCTGGGGAACACTGAAGCTTTCTTT. Amino acid sequence: CSVLGNTEAFF.

The chain joins TRBV12-3 or TRBV12-4 to TRBJ1-2; D uncertain. The CDR3 covers 13 residues. Trimming shortened V by 3 bases and J by 5 bases, and 10 bases separated the two germline ends. In DNA, the CDR3 is TGTGCCAGCAGTTTCGCCGGCCTATATGGCTACACCTTC. Its translation: CASSFAGLYGYTF.

The CDR3 reads CASSPDGFYGYTF. The DNA for the CDR3 is TGCGCCAGCAGTCCGGACGGGTTCTATGGCTACACCTTC. J is TRBJ1-2 and V is TRBV4-3; no firm D call. V lost 6 bases to trimming and J lost 4 bases, with 12 bases between them. This CDR3 is 13 amino acids long. Looked up from germline, CDR1 is LGHNA and CDR2 is YSLEER.

The rearrangement uses TRBV7-3 and TRBJ2-3, with D perhaps TRBD2 (6 bases). This CDR3 spans 15 amino acids. Trimming stripped 3 bases from V and 3 bases from J, with 13 bases between. Germline V gene sequence: CDR1 SGHTA, CDR2 FQGTGA. Here the CDR3 DNA reads TGTGCCAGCAGCTTTTACGGGAGCGGGACAGATACGCAGTATTTT. It encodes CASSFYGSGTDTQYF.

J is TRBJ2-7 and V is TRBV15; 12 positions agree with TRBD2. Germline V gene sequence: CDR1 LNHNV, CDR2 YYDKDF (reference sequence). The CDR3 contains 15 residues. The V and J ends lost 3 bases and 4 bases, in that order; junction bases with no gene match: 4. CDR3 DNA sequence: TGTGCCACCAGCAGGACGACTAGCGGGAGTTACGAGCAGTACTTC. Amino acids: CATSRTTSGSYEQYF.

The V call is TRBV5-4, the J call TRBJ1-1, with 8 bases that match TRBD1. V was pared by 3 bases and J by 4 bases, with 8 bases of the junction left unmatched. CDR1 and CDR2 from the germline V gene are SGHNT and YYREEE (reference sequence). CDR3 length: 15 residues. The CDR3 region is CASSYAGGAGTEAFF. DNA of the CDR3: TGTGCCAGCAGCTACGCAGGGGGCGCGGGCACTGAAGCTTTCTTT.

The chain has TRBV20-1 and TRBJ2-5; D is perhaps TRBD1 or TRBD2 (6 bases each). This CDR3 comprises 14 residues. The germline V gene encodes CDR1 DFQATT and CDR2 SNEGSKA (reference sequence). The V gene lost 5 bases and the J gene lost 4 bases, with 17 bases spanning the gap. The CDR3 DNA sequence: TGCAGTGCTGACGGGGGCCCGGCGGGAGAGACCCAGTACTTC. This gives the protein CSADGGPAGETQYF.

The chain couples TRBV20-1 to TRBJ2-3, with D possibly matching TRBD2 (6 bases). Trimming cost V 3 bases and J 0 bases, with 13 bases left between them. The germline CDR1 and CDR2 sequences are DFQATT and SNEGSKA (reference sequence). The CDR3 consists of 15 residues. CDR3 amino acids: CSASQPSVSTDTQYF. The CDR3 DNA follows: TGCAGTGCTAGTCAACCTAGCGTTAGCACAGATACGCAGTATTTT.